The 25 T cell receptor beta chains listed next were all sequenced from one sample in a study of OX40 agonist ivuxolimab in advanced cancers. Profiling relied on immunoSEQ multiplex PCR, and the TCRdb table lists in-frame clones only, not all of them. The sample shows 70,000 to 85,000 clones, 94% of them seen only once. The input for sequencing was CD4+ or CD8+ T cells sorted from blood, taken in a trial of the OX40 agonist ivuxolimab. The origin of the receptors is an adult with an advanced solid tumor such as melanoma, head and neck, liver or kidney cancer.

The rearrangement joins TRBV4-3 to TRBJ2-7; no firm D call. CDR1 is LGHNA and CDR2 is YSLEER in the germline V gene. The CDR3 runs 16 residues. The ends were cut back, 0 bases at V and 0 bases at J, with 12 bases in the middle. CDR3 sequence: CASSQDAQTYSYEQYF. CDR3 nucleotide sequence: TGCGCCAGCAGCCAAGACGCCCAGACTTACTCCTACGAGCAGTACTTC.

CDR3 coding DNA: TGTGCCATCAGCATGGACAGTAACACTGAAGCTTTCTTT. This translates into CAISMDSNTEAFF. V and J are TRBV10-3 and TRBJ1-1; a possible D gene is TRBD1 (6 bases). V dropped 6 bases and J dropped 2 bases, with 10 bases sitting between them. This CDR3 has 13 residues. CDR1 is ENHRY and CDR2 is SYGVKD in the germline V gene.

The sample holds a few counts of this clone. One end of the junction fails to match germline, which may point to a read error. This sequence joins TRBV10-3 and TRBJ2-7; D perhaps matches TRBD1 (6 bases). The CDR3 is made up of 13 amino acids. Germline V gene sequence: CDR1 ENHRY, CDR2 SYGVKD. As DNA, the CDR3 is TGTGCCAGCAGTTACTCGACAGGATACGAGCAGTACTTC. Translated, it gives CASSYSTGYEQYF.

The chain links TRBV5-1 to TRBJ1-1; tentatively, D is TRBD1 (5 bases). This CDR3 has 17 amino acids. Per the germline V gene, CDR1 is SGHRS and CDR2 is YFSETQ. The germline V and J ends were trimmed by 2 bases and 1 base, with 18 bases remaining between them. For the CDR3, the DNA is TGCGCCAGCAGCTTTACAGGAATAAGCCGTTCGAACACTGAAGCTTTCTTT. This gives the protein CASSFTGISRSNTEAFF.

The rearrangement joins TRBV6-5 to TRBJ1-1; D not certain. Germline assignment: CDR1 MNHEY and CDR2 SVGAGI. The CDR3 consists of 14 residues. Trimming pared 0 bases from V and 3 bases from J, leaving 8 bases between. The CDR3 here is CASSYSGSYTEAFF. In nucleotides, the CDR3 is TGTGCCAGCAGTTACTCAGGGAGTTACACTGAAGCTTTCTTT.

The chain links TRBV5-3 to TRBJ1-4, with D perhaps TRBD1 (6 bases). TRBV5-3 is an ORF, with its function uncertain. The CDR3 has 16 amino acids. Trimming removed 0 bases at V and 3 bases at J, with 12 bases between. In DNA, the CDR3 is TGTGCCAGAAGCTTGGCGGGGGGCTTGGCTAATGAAAAACTGTTTTTT. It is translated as CARSLAGGLANEKLFF.

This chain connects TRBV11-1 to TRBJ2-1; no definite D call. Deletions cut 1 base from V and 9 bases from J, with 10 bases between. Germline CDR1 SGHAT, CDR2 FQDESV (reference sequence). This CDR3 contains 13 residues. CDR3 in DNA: TGTGCCAGCAGCTTAGGGGGTAGAGGTGAGCAGTTCTTC. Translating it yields CASSLGGRGEQFF.

CDR3 amino acids: CASSVERVTDTQYF. The CDR3 DNA reads as TGTGCCAGCAGCGTAGAGAGAGTCACAGATACGCAGTATTTT. The J gene is TRBJ2-3, the V gene TRBV9; no clear D. Germline CDR1 reads SGDLS; CDR2 reads YYNGEE. V gave up 0 bases and J gave up 2 bases, with 7 bases separating them. The CDR3 covers 14 residues.

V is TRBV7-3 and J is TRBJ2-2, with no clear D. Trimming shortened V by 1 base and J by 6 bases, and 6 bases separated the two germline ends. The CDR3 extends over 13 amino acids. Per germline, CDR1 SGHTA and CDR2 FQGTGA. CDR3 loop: CASSLNSPGELFF. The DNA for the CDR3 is TGTGCCAGCAGCTTAAATTCTCCCGGGGAGCTGTTTTTT.

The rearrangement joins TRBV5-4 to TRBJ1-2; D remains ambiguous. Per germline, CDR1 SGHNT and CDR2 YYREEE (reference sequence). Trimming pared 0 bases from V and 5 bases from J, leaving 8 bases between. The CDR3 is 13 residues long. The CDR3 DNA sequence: TGTGCCAGCAGCTTGGGGACCGGTTATGGCTACACCTTC. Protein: CASSLGTGYGYTF.

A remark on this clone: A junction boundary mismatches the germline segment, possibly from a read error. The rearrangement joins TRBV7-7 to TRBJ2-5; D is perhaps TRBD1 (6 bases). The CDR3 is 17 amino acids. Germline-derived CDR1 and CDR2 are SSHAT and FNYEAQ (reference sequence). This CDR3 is CASSLGPRVTGQETQYF. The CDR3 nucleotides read TGTGCTAGCAGCTTAGGCCCACGGGTGACAGGTCAAGAGACCCAGTACTTC.

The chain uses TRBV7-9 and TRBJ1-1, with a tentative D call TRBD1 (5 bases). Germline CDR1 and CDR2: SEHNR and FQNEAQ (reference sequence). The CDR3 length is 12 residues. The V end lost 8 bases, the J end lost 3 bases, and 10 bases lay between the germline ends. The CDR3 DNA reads TGTGCCAGCTCGCCAGGGCACACTGAAGCTTTCTTT. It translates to CASSPGHTEAFF.

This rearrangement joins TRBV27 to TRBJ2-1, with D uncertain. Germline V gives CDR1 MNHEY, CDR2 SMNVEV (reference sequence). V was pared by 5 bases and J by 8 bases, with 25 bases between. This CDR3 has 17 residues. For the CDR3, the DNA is TGTGCCAGCAGTCCACCGGTAGGCCTGGGTGTCTTCGATGAGCAGTTCTTC. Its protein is CASSPPVGLGVFDEQFF.

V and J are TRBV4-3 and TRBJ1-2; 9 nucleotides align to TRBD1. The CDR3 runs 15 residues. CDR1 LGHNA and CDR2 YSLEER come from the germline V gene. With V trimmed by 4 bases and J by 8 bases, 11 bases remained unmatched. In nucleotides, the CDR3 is TGCGCCAGCAGCCCCGGGACAGGGCTTACGGCGGGCTACACCTTC. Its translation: CASSPGTGLTAGYTF.

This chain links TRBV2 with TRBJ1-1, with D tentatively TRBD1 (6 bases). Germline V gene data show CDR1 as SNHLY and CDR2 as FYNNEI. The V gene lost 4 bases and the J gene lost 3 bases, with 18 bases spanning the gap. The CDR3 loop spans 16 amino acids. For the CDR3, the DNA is TGTGCCAGCAGTGTCACCCCACAGGGAGGGGACACTGAAGCTTTCTTT. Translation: CASSVTPQGGDTEAFF.

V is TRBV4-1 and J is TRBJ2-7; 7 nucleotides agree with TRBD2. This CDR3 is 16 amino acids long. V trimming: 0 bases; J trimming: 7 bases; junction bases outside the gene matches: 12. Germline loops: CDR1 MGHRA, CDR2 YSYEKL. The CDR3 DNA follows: TGCGCCAGCAGCCAAGACGGTCGCGGGAGAGGGCGGGAGCAGTACTTC. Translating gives CASSQDGRGRGREQYF.

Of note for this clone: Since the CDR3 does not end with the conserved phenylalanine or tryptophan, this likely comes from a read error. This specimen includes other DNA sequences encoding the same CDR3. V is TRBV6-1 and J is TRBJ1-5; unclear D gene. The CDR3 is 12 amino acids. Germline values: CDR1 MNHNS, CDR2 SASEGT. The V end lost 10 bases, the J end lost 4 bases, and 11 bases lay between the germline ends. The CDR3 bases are TGTGCCACTAGGGCTTGGAATCAGCCCCAGCATCTC. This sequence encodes CATRAWNQPQHL.

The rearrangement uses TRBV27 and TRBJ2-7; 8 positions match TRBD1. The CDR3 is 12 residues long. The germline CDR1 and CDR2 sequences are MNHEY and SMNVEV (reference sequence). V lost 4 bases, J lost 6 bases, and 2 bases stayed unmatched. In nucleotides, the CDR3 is TGTGCCAGCAGTTCTGACAGGGGCGAGCAGTACTTC. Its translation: CASSSDRGEQYF.

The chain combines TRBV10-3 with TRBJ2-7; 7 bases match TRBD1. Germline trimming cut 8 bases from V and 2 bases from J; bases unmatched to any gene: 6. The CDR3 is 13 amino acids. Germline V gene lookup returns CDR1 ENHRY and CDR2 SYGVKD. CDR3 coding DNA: TGTGCCATCCTACAGGGGCAGACCTACGAGCAGTACTTC. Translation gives CAILQGQTYEQYF.

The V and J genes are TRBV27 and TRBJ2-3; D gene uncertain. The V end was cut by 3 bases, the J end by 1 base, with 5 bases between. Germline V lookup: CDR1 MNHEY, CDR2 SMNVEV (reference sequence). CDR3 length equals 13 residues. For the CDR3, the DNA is TGTGCCAGCAGTTTGACGGGCACAGATACGCAGTATTTT. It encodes CASSLTGTDTQYF.

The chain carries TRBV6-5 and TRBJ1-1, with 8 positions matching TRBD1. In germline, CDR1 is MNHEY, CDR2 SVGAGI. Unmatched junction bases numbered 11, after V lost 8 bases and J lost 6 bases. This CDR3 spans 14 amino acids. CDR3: CASSETGDVSEAFF. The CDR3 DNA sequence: TGTGCCAGCTCTGAGACAGGGGATGTCTCTGAAGCTTTCTTT.

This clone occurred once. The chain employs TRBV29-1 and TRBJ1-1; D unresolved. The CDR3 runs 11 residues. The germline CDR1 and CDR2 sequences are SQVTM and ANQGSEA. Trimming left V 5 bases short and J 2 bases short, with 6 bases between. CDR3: CSVPTNTEAFF. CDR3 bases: TGCAGCGTTCCGACAAACACTGAAGCTTTCTTT.

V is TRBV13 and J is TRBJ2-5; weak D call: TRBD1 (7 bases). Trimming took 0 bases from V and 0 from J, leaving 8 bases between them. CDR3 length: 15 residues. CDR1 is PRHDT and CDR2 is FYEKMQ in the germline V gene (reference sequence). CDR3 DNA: TGTGCCAGCAGCTTAGGCAGGGGGGACCAAGAGACCCAGTACTTC. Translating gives CASSLGRGDQETQYF.

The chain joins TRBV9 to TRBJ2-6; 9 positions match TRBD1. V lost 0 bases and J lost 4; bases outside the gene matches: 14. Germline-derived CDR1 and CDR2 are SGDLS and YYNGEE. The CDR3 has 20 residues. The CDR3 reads CASSVGILRTGEFGANVLTF. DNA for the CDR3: TGTGCCAGCAGCGTAGGAATATTGAGGACAGGGGAGTTCGGGGCCAACGTCCTGACTTTC.

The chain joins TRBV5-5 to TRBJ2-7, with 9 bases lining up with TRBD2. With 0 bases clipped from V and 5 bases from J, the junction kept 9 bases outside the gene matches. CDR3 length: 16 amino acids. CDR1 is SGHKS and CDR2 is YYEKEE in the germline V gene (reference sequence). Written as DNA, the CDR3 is TGTGCCAGCAGCTTGGTGGGCAGCGGGAGGCCCCACGAGCAGTACTTC. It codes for CASSLVGSGRPHEQYF.